The sequence of this T cell receptor beta chain was determined in a study of shared clonotypes between healthy human individuals. Looking at the study overall: Used for every donor were three CD4 naive, three CD4 memory, two CD8 naive and one CD8 memory plate. Whole-study findings and limits: Relative to clonotypes present in all four donors, those not shared had lower generation probabilities.

A note on this clone: The target antigen is unknown.

Sequencing was performed with immunoSEQ multiplex PCR; in TCRdb, only in-frame clones are kept and a portion is missing. Among about 2.1 million clones listed, about 93% were seen once. Naive CD8 cells lacked CD45RO and underwent positive selection for CCR7, leaving out terminally differentiated effector memory CD45RA+ cells. This CDR3 region has 16 residues. The germline CDR1 and CDR2 sequences are SGHRS and YFSETQ. V lost 0 bases to trimming and J lost 4 bases, with 16 bases between them. Sequencing was performed on naive CD8+ T cells from PBMCs. The receptor was isolated from a man in his late teens or twenties in good health. Some clones in this sample may be carry-over from other donors' samples. The chain couples TRBV5-1 to TRBJ2-5; D is possibly TRBD2 (5 bases). Here the CDR3 DNA reads TGCGCCAGCAGCTTGGCCTACGGGGTTGAGGGAGAGACCCAGTACTTC. Amino acids: CASSLAYGVEGETQYF.